This T cell receptor (beta chain) came from a study of blood T cell repertoires in COVID-19. At the level of the study: The origin of the acute and convalescent COVID-19 samples was the United States, Italy and Spain.

The length of the CDR3 is 15 residues. CDR1 and CDR2 (germline): MDHEN, SYDVKM. V was clipped by 9 bases and J by 3 bases; unmatched bases: 8. Clones were sequenced by immunoSEQ multiplex PCR, and TCRdb holds only the in-frame ones, with some missing. The sample has around 180,000 clones, over 70% seen once. The clonotype was recovered from a man aged 55 to 70 with active or convalescent COVID-19. Sequenced input: peripheral blood. V is TRBV28 and J is TRBJ2-1, with TRBD2 identical over 10 bases. The CDR3 DNA follows: TGTGCCAGTCTTGGACTAGCGGAACTCTACAATGAGCAGTTCTTC. Its protein product is CASLGLAELYNEQFF.